The rows below give T cell receptor beta chains drawn from one sample of a study of cytomegalovirus exposure and HLA in healthy donors. Sequencing used immunoSEQ multiplex PCR; TCRdb keeps in-frame clones, though not all of them. The sample includes approximately 100,000 clones, 55% to 75% seen only once; the top ten take 3% to 4%. Sequenced: PBMCs. These TCRs come from a man aged 30 to 45 in good health and CMV-seropositive. CDR3s include the opening cysteine and the closing phenylalanine or tryptophan. Fields, in order: J gene, V gene, D gene, clone size, CDR3 protein, CDR3 DNA. D genes are given only for firm matches. The listing skips clone size in some rows; elsewhere it reads once, few, many or a size class.

j_call: TRBJ1-2; v_call: TRBV29-1; d_call: .; clone_size: once; cdr3_aa: CSVGETGRRGGYTF; cdr3_nt: TGCAGCGTTGGGGAAACAGGGCGCCGGGGCGGCTACACCTTC
j_call: TRBJ2-5; v_call: TRBV6-6; d_call: TRBD2; clone_size: .; cdr3_aa: CASRPSSGLPETQYF; cdr3_nt: TGTGCCAGCAGACCGTCCTCGGGACTACCGGAGACCCAGTACTTC
j_call: TRBJ1-6; v_call: TRBV10-1; d_call: .; clone_size: .; cdr3_aa: CASSEGAGSPLHF; cdr3_nt: TGCGCCAGCAGTGAAGGGGCTGGTTCACCCCTCCACTTT
j_call: TRBJ2-7; v_call: TRBV5-4; d_call: .; clone_size: .; cdr3_aa: CASSLDLSAGAVVEQYF; cdr3_nt: TGTGCCAGCAGCTTGGATCTTTCGGCGGGCGCAGTAGTCGAGCAGTACTTC
j_call: TRBJ2-4; v_call: TRBV15; d_call: .; clone_size: .; cdr3_aa: CATSRDRSKQGPKDGNIQYF; cdr3_nt: TGTGCCACCAGCAGAGACCGGTCAAAGCAGGGGCCAAAAGATGGGAACATTCAGTACTTC
j_call: TRBJ2-6; v_call: TRBV27; d_call: .; clone_size: .; cdr3_aa: CASSSPATATISGANVLTF; cdr3_nt: TGTGCCAGCAGTTCACCAGCGACAGCAACAATCTCTGGGGCCAACGTCCTGACTTTC
j_call: TRBJ1-3; v_call: TRBV19; d_call: TRBD1; clone_size: few; cdr3_aa: CASRTGGLYSGNTIYF; cdr3_nt: TGTGCCAGTAGGACAGGGGGCCTATACTCTGGAAACACCATATATTTT
j_call: TRBJ1-4; v_call: TRBV19; d_call: .; clone_size: .; cdr3_aa: CASGGGLATNEKLFF; cdr3_nt: TGTGCCAGCGGGGGAGGGCTTGCAACTAATGAAAAACTGTTTTTT
j_call: TRBJ2-3; v_call: TRBV4-2; d_call: TRBD2; clone_size: .; cdr3_aa: CASSQDPLAADTQYF; cdr3_nt: TGTGCCAGCAGCCAAGACCCCCTAGCGGCAGATACGCAGTATTTT
j_call: TRBJ2-5; v_call: TRBV5-1; d_call: .; clone_size: few; cdr3_aa: CASSQLDQETQYF; cdr3_nt: TGCGCCAGCAGCCAACTCGACCAAGAGACCCAGTACTTC
j_call: TRBJ2-5; v_call: TRBV5-6; d_call: .; clone_size: .; cdr3_aa: CASSLDWETQYF; cdr3_nt: TGTGCCAGCAGCTTGGACTGGGAGACCCAGTACTTC
j_call: TRBJ2-5; v_call: TRBV5-1; d_call: .; clone_size: few; cdr3_aa: CASSLQGLQETQYF; cdr3_nt: TGCGCCAGCAGCTTACAGGGTCTCCAAGAGACCCAGTACTTC
j_call: TRBJ1-4; v_call: TRBV9; d_call: .; clone_size: once; cdr3_aa: CASSAGGALDVLFF; cdr3_nt: TGTGCCAGCAGCGCCGGGGGGGCACTGGATGTACTGTTTTTT
j_call: TRBJ1-4; v_call: TRBV7-9; d_call: .; clone_size: few; cdr3_aa: CASSSDNEKLFF; cdr3_nt: TGTGCCAGCAGCTCAGATAATGAAAAACTGTTTTTT
j_call: TRBJ2-2; v_call: TRBV12-5; d_call: TRBD1; clone_size: .; cdr3_aa: CASGLGQGNTGELFF; cdr3_nt: TGTGCTAGTGGTTTGGGACAGGGAAACACCGGGGAGCTGTTTTTT
j_call: TRBJ2-7; v_call: TRBV11-1; d_call: .; clone_size: few; cdr3_aa: CASSSTDRAYEQYF; cdr3_nt: TGTGCCAGCAGTTCCACGGACAGAGCCTACGAGCAGTACTTC
j_call: TRBJ1-2; v_call: TRBV6-1; d_call: .; clone_size: .; cdr3_aa: CASSEIPYSGYTF; cdr3_nt: TGTGCCAGCAGTGAAATTCCCTACAGTGGCTACACCTTC
j_call: TRBJ2-4; v_call: TRBV11-3; d_call: .; clone_size: .; cdr3_aa: CASSLGGKNIQYF; cdr3_nt: TGTGCCAGCAGCTTAGGAGGGAAAAACATTCAGTACTTC
j_call: TRBJ1-6; v_call: TRBV9; d_call: .; clone_size: .; cdr3_aa: CASSGVGRGNSPLHF; cdr3_nt: TGTGCCAGCAGCGGAGTAGGCAGGGGTAATTCACCCCTCCACTTT
j_call: TRBJ2-1; v_call: TRBV2; d_call: TRBD2; clone_size: few; cdr3_aa: CASSAGTTSYNEQFF; cdr3_nt: TGTGCCAGCAGCGCCGGGACTACATCCTACAATGAGCAGTTCTTC
j_call: TRBJ1-2; v_call: TRBV5-1; d_call: TRBD1; clone_size: .; cdr3_aa: CASSSRDRGYYGYTF; cdr3_nt: TGCGCCAGCAGCTCCCGGGACAGGGGCTACTATGGCTACACCTTC
j_call: TRBJ2-6; v_call: TRBV18; d_call: .; clone_size: few; cdr3_aa: CASSPETGVTGANVLTF; cdr3_nt: TGTGCCAGCTCACCCGAGACAGGTGTCACTGGGGCCAACGTCCTGACTTTC
j_call: TRBJ2-7; v_call: TRBV11-3; d_call: .; clone_size: few; cdr3_aa: CASSLGGRSSYEQYF; cdr3_nt: TGTGCCAGCAGCTTAGGCGGGCGTAGCTCCTACGAGCAGTACTTC
j_call: TRBJ2-1; v_call: TRBV29-1; d_call: .; clone_size: once; cdr3_aa: CSLGQLYNEQFF; cdr3_nt: TGCAGCCTCGGACAGCTCTACAATGAGCAGTTCTTC
j_call: TRBJ2-3; v_call: TRBV7-9; d_call: .; clone_size: few; cdr3_aa: CAESGDTQYF; cdr3_nt: TGTGCCGAATCAGGAGATACGCAGTATTTT
j_call: TRBJ2-3; v_call: TRBV6-5; d_call: TRBD2; clone_size: .; cdr3_aa: CASSPSGEGPDTQYF; cdr3_nt: TGTGCCAGCAGTCCGAGCGGGGAGGGGCCAGATACGCAGTATTTT
j_call: TRBJ2-7; v_call: TRBV5-1; d_call: TRBD2; clone_size: .; cdr3_aa: CASSSSSGGSYEQYF; cdr3_nt: TGCGCCAGCAGCTCCTCTAGCGGGGGATCCTACGAGCAGTACTTC
j_call: TRBJ2-5; v_call: TRBV15; d_call: TRBD2; clone_size: .; cdr3_aa: CATSIGLAGITQETQYF; cdr3_nt: TGTGCCACCAGCATCGGACTAGCGGGGATTACCCAAGAGACCCAGTACTTC
j_call: TRBJ2-7; v_call: TRBV5-4; d_call: .; clone_size: .; cdr3_aa: CASSLPPGGADSYEQYF; cdr3_nt: TGTGCCAGCAGTTTACCCCCGGGCGGGGCGGACTCCTACGAGCAGTACTTC
j_call: TRBJ2-7; v_call: TRBV27; d_call: TRBD1; clone_size: .; cdr3_aa: CASSGTGGLGYEQYF; cdr3_nt: TGTGCCAGCAGTGGGACAGGGGGATTGGGCTACGAGCAGTACTTC
j_call: TRBJ2-5; v_call: TRBV7-9; d_call: TRBD2; clone_size: .; cdr3_aa: CASSLGGSSGGQETQYF; cdr3_nt: TGTGCCAGCAGCTTAGGGGGTTCTAGCGGGGGTCAAGAGACCCAGTACTTC
j_call: TRBJ2-7; v_call: TRBV19; d_call: TRBD2; clone_size: .; cdr3_aa: CASSGLAGGYEQYF; cdr3_nt: TGTGCCAGTAGTGGGCTAGCGGGGGGCTACGAGCAGTACTTC
j_call: TRBJ1-1; v_call: TRBV7-6; d_call: .; clone_size: few; cdr3_aa: CASSLLSTEAFF; cdr3_nt: TGTGCCAGCAGCTTACTCAGCACTGAAGCTTTCTTT
j_call: TRBJ2-4; v_call: TRBV7-2; d_call: .; clone_size: few; cdr3_aa: CASSLRAVGSIQYF; cdr3_nt: TGTGCCAGCAGCTTACGGGCGGTTGGGAGCATTCAGTACTTC
j_call: TRBJ2-1; v_call: TRBV6-1; d_call: TRBD1; clone_size: few; cdr3_aa: CASSSGTGGYEQFF; cdr3_nt: TGTGCCAGCAGTTCCGGGACAGGGGGCTATGAGCAGTTCTTC
j_call: TRBJ1-1; v_call: TRBV4-2; d_call: TRBD1; clone_size: .; cdr3_aa: CASSQGDQGASRLNTEAFF; cdr3_nt: TGTGCCAGCAGCCAAGGCGACCAGGGGGCCTCGCGGCTGAACACTGAAGCTTTCTTT
j_call: TRBJ2-7; v_call: TRBV4-2; d_call: TRBD1; clone_size: .; cdr3_aa: CASSQETGGAYEQYF; cdr3_nt: TGTGCCAGCAGCCAAGAGACAGGGGGGGCCTACGAGCAGTACTTC
j_call: TRBJ2-1; v_call: TRBV19; d_call: TRBD2; clone_size: few; cdr3_aa: CASSIIAGAGDEQFF; cdr3_nt: TGTGCCAGTAGTATTATAGCGGGGGCTGGGGATGAGCAGTTCTTC
j_call: TRBJ2-2; v_call: TRBV9; d_call: .; clone_size: .; cdr3_aa: CASSPPGGGTGELFF; cdr3_nt: TGTGCCAGCAGCCCCCCGGGGGGCGGGACCGGGGAGCTGTTTTTT
j_call: TRBJ2-2; v_call: TRBV5-5; d_call: TRBD1; clone_size: .; cdr3_aa: CASSLEIGTGGPTSGELFF; cdr3_nt: TGTGCCAGCAGCTTGGAAATAGGGACAGGGGGACCGACTAGCGGGGAGCTGTTTTTT
j_call: TRBJ2-7; v_call: TRBV7-9; d_call: .; clone_size: .; cdr3_aa: CASSRTDAYEQYF; cdr3_nt: TGTGCCAGCAGCCGGACAGATGCCTACGAGCAGTACTTC